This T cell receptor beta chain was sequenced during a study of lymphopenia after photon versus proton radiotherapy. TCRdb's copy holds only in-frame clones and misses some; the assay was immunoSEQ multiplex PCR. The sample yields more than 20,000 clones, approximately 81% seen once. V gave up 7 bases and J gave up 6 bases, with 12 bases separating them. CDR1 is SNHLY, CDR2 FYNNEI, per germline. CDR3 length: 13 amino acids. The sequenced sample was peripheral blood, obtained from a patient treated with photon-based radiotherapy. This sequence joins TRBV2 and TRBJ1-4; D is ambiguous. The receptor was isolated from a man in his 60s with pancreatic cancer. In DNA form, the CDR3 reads TGTGCCAGCACCCCCGTCGAGGATGAAAAACTGTTTTTT. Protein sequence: CASTPVEDEKLFF.